This is a list of T cell receptor beta chains from one sample in a study of blood T cell repertoires in COVID-19. Produced via immunoSEQ multiplex PCR; TCRdb's table is partial and in-frame only. The repertoire includes 35,000 to 45,000 clones, roughly 89% of them detected once, and 2.5% to 3% sits in the top ten. Material: peripheral blood. The receptors were sampled from a man aged 50-59 years with active COVID-19. CDR3s include the opening cysteine and the closing phenylalanine or tryptophan. A D gene is named only where the DNA matches it firmly. The listing skips clone size in some rows; elsewhere it reads once, few, many or a size class.

J: TRBJ2-5
D: TRBD1
size: .
V: TRBV2
CDR3: CASTLWTGAGETQYF
DNA: TGTGCCAGCACCCTATGGACAGGGGCCGGGGAGACCCAGTACTTC

J: TRBJ2-3
D: TRBD2
size: few
V: TRBV15
CDR3: CATSRGAGGRTDTQYF
DNA: TGTGCCACCAGCAGGGGGGCGGGGGGGAGGACAGATACGCAGTATTTT

J: TRBJ2-1
D: TRBD2
size: .
V: TRBV5-4
CDR3: CASRPNPSGNEQFF
DNA: TGTGCCAGCAGACCTAACCCTAGCGGCAATGAGCAGTTCTTC

J: TRBJ2-3
D: TRBD2
size: .
V: TRBV11-2
CDR3: CASGSSGGRRDTQYF
DNA: TGTGCCAGCGGCTCTAGCGGGGGCCGACGGGATACGCAGTATTTT

J: TRBJ2-1
D: TRBD2
size: few
V: TRBV4-2
CDR3: CASSQNSGGAYNEQFF
DNA: TGTGCCAGCAGCCAAAATAGCGGGGGGGCCTACAATGAGCAGTTCTTC

J: TRBJ1-1
D: .
size: .
V: TRBV3-1/TRBV3-2
CDR3: CASSRDGVAEAFF
DNA: TGTGCCAGCAGCCGAGACGGGGTCGCTGAAGCTTTCTTT

J: TRBJ2-1
D: TRBD2
size: .
V: TRBV6-1
CDR3: CASSEALLAGAPRQFF
DNA: TGTGCCAGCAGTGAAGCTCTCCTAGCGGGAGCCCCTCGGCAGTTCTTC

J: TRBJ2-7
D: .
size: .
V: TRBV10-2
CDR3: CARSEALRILYEQYF
DNA: TGCGCCAGGTCGGAGGCCCTAAGGATACTCTACGAGCAGTACTTC

J: TRBJ1-5
D: TRBD1
size: .
V: TRBV6-2/TRBV6-3
CDR3: CASSRILDRVWAHNQPQHF
DNA: TGTGCCAGCAGCCGTATATTGGACAGGGTGTGGGCTCACAATCAGCCCCAGCATTTT

J: TRBJ2-7
D: TRBD1
size: .
V: TRBV10-1
CDR3: CASSRQGTYEQYF
DNA: TGCGCCAGCAGCCGACAGGGAACCTACGAGCAGTACTTC

J: TRBJ1-4
D: .
size: .
V: TRBV7-9
CDR3: CASSLAFAVDSLSNEKLFF
DNA: TGTGCCAGCAGCTTGGCTTTTGCGGTAGACAGCTTGTCAAATGAAAAACTGTTTTTT

J: TRBJ1-1
D: .
size: .
V: TRBV6-2/TRBV6-3
CDR3: CASSNRDTTEAFF
DNA: TGTGCCAGCAGTAACCGGGACACCACTGAAGCTTTCTTT

J: TRBJ1-5
D: .
size: once
V: TRBV19
CDR3: CASSTNRVRYQPQHF
DNA: TGTGCCAGTAGTACCAACAGGGTTAGATATCAGCCCCAGCATTTT

J: TRBJ2-6
D: .
size: .
V: TRBV10-3
CDR3: CAISVGGSGANVLTF
DNA: TGTGCCATCAGTGTGGGGGGCTCTGGGGCCAACGTCCTGACTTTC

J: TRBJ2-1
D: TRBD2
size: once
V: TRBV10-3
CDR3: CAISLTSGYNEQFF
DNA: TGTGCCATCAGCCTGACTAGCGGCTACAATGAGCAGTTCTTC